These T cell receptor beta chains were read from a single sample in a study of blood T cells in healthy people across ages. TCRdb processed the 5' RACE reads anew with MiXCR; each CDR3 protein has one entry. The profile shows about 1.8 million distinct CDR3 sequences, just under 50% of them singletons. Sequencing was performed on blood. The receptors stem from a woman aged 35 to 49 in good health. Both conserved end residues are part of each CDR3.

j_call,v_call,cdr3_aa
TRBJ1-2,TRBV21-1,CASSHGPGYYGYTF
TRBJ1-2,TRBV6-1,CASGENSRGYGYTF
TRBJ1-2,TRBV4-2,CASSQEMGRGLSGYTF
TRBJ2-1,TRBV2,CASGGGALNEQFF
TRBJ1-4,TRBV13,CASKAPTEKLFF
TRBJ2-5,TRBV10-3,CVISESQQETQYF
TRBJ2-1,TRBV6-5,CASRLTRSWSYNEQFF
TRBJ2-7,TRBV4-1,CASSQEPPGQGFHEQYF
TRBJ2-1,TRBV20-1,CSAVGLTGSNEQFF
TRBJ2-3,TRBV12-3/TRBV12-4,CASSFGQGREDTQYF
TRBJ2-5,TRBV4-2,CASSHARDRAETQYF
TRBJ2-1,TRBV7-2,CASRSSGAYNEQFF
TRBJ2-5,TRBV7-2,CASSSPDRGLRETQYF
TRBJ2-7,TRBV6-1,CASRNQGGYEQYF
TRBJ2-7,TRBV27,CASSSRTGFIHEQYF
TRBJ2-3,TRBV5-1,CASSLWPAADTQYF
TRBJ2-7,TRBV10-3,CAIRPGVHSSYEQYF
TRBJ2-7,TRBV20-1,CSAPISRGANYEQYF